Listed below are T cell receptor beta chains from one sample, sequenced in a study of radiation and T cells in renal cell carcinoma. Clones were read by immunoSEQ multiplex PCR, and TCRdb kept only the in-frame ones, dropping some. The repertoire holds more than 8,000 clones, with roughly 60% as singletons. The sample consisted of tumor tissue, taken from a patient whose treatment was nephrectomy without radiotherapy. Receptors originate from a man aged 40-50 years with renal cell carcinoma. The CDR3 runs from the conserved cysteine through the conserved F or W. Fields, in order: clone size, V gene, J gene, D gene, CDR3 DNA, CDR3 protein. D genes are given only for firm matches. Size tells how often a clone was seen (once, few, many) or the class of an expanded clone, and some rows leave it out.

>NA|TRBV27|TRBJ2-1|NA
TGTGCCAGCAGTTTAAGGGGGAATGAGCAGTTCTTC
CASSLRGNEQFF
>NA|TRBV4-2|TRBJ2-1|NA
TGTGCCAGCAGCCAAGATCTGGGCGGCCACAATGAGCAGTTCTTC
CASSQDLGGHNEQFF
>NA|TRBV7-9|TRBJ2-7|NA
TGTGCCAGCAGCTTACATTCATCAGGCTTGGCCTACGAGCAGTACTTC
CASSLHSSGLAYEQYF
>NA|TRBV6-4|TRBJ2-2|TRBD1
TGTGCCAGCAGTGAGGGGACAGACACCGGGGAGCTGTTTTTT
CASSEGTDTGELFF
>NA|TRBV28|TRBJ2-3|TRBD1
TGTGCCAGCAGTTTAAGCCGGGACAGGGGTTACACAGATACGCAGTATTTT
CASSLSRDRGYTDTQYF
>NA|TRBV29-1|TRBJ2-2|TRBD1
TGCAGCGTTTTAAGGACAGGGTCCGGGGAGCTGTTTTTT
CSVLRTGSGELFF
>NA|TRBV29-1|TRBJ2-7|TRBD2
TGCAGCGCCGGGACTAGCGGGAACTACGAGCAGTACTTC
CSAGTSGNYEQYF
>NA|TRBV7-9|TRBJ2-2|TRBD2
TGTGCCAGCAGCTTAAGTACGGGAGGGCCCGTGGGCACCGGGGAGCTGTTTTTT
CASSLSTGGPVGTGELFF
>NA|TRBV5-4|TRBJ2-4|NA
TGTGCCAGCAGCTCGGCAGGGCCAAACATTCAGTACTTC
CASSSAGPNIQYF
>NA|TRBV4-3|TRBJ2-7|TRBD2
TGCGCCAGCAGCCAAGTGGGGGGACTAGCTGGCGAGCAGTACTTC
CASSQVGGLAGEQYF
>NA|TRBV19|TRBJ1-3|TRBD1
TGTGCCAGTAGTATAGGACGGACAGGGAGCACCAACTCTGGAAACACCATATATTTT
CASSIGRTGSTNSGNTIYF
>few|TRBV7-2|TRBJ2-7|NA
TGTGCCAGCAGCTTATCGGACAGTTACGAGCAGTACTTC
CASSLSDSYEQYF
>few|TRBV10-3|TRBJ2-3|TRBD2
TGTGCCATCAGTGAGTTGGGGACTAGTCGGAGCACAGATACGCAGTATTTT
CAISELGTSRSTDTQYF
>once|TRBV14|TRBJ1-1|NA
TGTGCCAGCAGCCAAGGGCGGGTGGGGGGCACTGAAGCTTTCTTT
CASSQGRVGGTEAFF
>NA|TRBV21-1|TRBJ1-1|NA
TGTGCCAGCAGCAAGTTATTACGGACAGGGAGCACTGAAGCTTTCTTT
CASSKLLRTGSTEAFF
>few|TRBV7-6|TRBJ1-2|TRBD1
TGTGCCAGCAGCCAACTCCCGGGACAGGGGGACTATGGCTACACCTTC
CASSQLPGQGDYGYTF
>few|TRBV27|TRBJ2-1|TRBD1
TGTGCCAGCAGTTTGGGCAGACAGGGTAGCTCCTACAATGAGCAGTTCTTC
CASSLGRQGSSYNEQFF
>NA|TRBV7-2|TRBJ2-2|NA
TGTGCCAGCAGCTTAGCTGTGGCGTCCGGGGAGCTGTTTTTT
CASSLAVASGELFF
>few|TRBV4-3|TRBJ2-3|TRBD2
TGCGCCAGCAGCCACGGGACTAGCGGCCCCACAGATACGCAGTATTTT
CASSHGTSGPTDTQYF
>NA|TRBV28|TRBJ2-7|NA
TGTGCCAGCAGCGTCCAGGGGAGCTCCTACGAGCAGTACTTC
CASSVQGSSYEQYF
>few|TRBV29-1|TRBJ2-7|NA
TGCAGCGCCGCGACAGGTTACGAGCAGTACTTC
CSAATGYEQYF
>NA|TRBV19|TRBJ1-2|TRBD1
TGTGCCAGTGACAGGGAGGGCTATGGCTACACCTTC
CASDREGYGYTF
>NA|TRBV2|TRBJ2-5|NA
TGTGCCAGCAGTGAAGCGGGTGGACTCCAAGAGACCCAGTACTTC
CASSEAGGLQETQYF
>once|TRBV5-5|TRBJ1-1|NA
TGTGCCAGCAGTCTTATTCCGGAGAACACTGAAGCTTTCTTT
CASSLIPENTEAFF